This T cell receptor (beta chain) was retrieved from a study of shared clonotypes between healthy human individuals. Generated by immunoSEQ multiplex PCR, the TCRdb table keeps only in-frame clones and is missing some. The sample has 400,000 to 500,000 clones; around 80% are singletons. CDR3 length: 10 residues. The V gene's germline CDR1 is DFQATT and CDR2 SNEGSKA (reference sequence). V was trimmed by 5 bases and J by 6 bases, leaving 5 bases between them. The sequence derives from a woman aged 40 to 49 in good health. Some clones in this sample may be carry-over from other donors' samples. V gene TRBV20-1 combines with J gene TRBJ2-1; no clear D gene. Sequenced material: PBMCs. Here the CDR3 DNA reads TGCAGTGCTGGAAGCAATGAGCAGTTCTTC. It is translated as CSAGSNEQFF.